Below, 10 T cell receptor beta chains from the same sample are listed, as sequenced in a study of PD-1 blockade in classical Hodgkin lymphoma. The sample's time point: newly diagnosed, previously untreated cHL patient sample. Researchers report purifying CD4+ T cells from thawed PBMCs by magnetic negative selection. Generated by immunoSEQ multiplex PCR, the TCRdb table keeps only in-frame clones and is missing some. Of tens of thousands of clones detected, about 91% appear once; the ten largest clones hold around 0.25%. Sequenced material: CD4+ T cells from blood. All receptors derive from a human donor with classical Hodgkin lymphoma.

This chain links TRBV6-5 with TRBJ2-5; D not certain. Trimming removed 2 bases from V and 0 bases from J, with 4 bases in between. The CDR3 has 13 amino acids. Per germline, CDR1 MNHEY and CDR2 SVGAGI. The DNA of the CDR3 is TGTGCCAGCAGTTACCGGTACCAAGAGACCCAGTACTTC. Amino acids: CASSYRYQETQYF.

J is TRBJ2-1 and V is TRBV28, with 8 bases fitting TRBD2. Germline CDR1 and CDR2: MDHEN and SYDVKM. This CDR3 contains 20 residues. Unmatched junction bases numbered 19, after V lost 6 bases and J lost 0 bases. Written as DNA, the CDR3 is TGTGCCAGCAGCCAGCGATTTGGCGGGGGGCCAAAAAGCTCCTACAATGAGCAGTTCTTC. This codes for CASSQRFGGGPKSSYNEQFF.

This chain links TRBV11-2 with TRBJ2-2; D gene ambiguous. CDR1 and CDR2 (germline): SGHAT, FQNNGV. This CDR3 comprises 16 residues. Trimming pared 3 bases from V and 0 bases from J, leaving 11 bases between. DNA for the CDR3: TGTGCCAGCAGCTTTGAATTACCCGCGAACACCGGGGAGCTGTTTTTT. It translates to CASSFELPANTGELFF. The full variable domain, rest sourced from reference TRBV11-2 and TRBJ2-2, is EAGVAQSPRYKIIEKRQSVAFWCNPISGHATLYWYQQILGQGPKLLIQFQNNGVVDDSQLPKDRFSAERLKGVDSTLKIQPAKLEDSAVYLCASSFELPANTGELFFGEGSRLTVL.

The chain employs TRBV19 and TRBJ2-2; weak D call: TRBD1 (6 bases). The CDR3 extends over 15 amino acids. Trimming stripped 6 bases from V and 3 bases from J, with 14 bases between. Germline V gives CDR1 LNHDA, CDR2 SQIVND (reference sequence). For the CDR3, the DNA is TGTGCCAGTAGATGGGGGCTTGCGGACACCGGGGAGCTGTTTTTT. As protein: CASRWGLADTGELFF.

This clone appeared a few times. V is TRBV6-1 and J is TRBJ1-5; D not resolved. Per the germline V gene, CDR1 is MNHNS and CDR2 is SASEGT. This CDR3 spans 16 amino acids. The V end was cut by 0 bases, the J end by 5 bases, with 14 bases between. The DNA for the CDR3 is TGTGCCAGCAGTGAAGCTGAGGGAGCCTTTTATCAGCCCCAGCATTTT. The encoded protein is CASSEAEGAFYQPQHF.

This chain joins TRBV6-5 and TRBJ1-1; D possibly corresponds to TRBD1 (5 bases). CDR1 MNHEY and CDR2 SVGAGI come from the germline V gene. The CDR3 spans 15 residues. Deletions cut 5 bases from V and 0 bases from J, with 13 bases between. The CDR3 here is CASSRAGRVNTEAFF. The CDR3 nucleotides read TGTGCCAGCAGTCGGGCGGGCAGGGTGAACACTGAAGCTTTCTTT.

J is TRBJ2-5 and V is TRBV15; the match to TRBD2 covers 7 bases. Trimming cost V 9 bases and J 1 base; bases outside gene matches: 20. The length of the CDR3 is 18 residues. The germline V gene has CDR1 LNHNV and CDR2 YYDKDF (reference sequence). The CDR3 sequence: CATAGKRENPLVQETQYF. CDR3 nucleotide sequence: TGTGCCACAGCCGGGAAGCGGGAAAACCCATTGGTCCAAGAGACCCAGTACTTC.

V is TRBV7-9 and J is TRBJ2-1; 7 bases map to TRBD2. The CDR3 consists of 14 residues. Trimming took 3 bases from V and 4 from J; bases not matched to a gene: 3. The germline CDR1 and CDR2 sequences are SEHNR and FQNEAQ (reference sequence). CDR3: CASSLREPYNEQFF. CDR3 DNA: TGTGCCAGCAGCTTGCGGGAGCCTTACAATGAGCAGTTCTTC.

The gene calls are TRBV6-6 and TRBJ1-2; D not resolved. The CDR3 contains 13 residues. Germline V gene sequence: CDR1 MNHNY, CDR2 SVGAGI (reference sequence). Between the trimmed V and J ends, which lost 6 bases and 7 bases, there was a span of 15 bases. The CDR3: CASRTGIESGYTF. CDR3 sequence (DNA): TGTGCCAGCAGGACCGGGATCGAAAGTGGCTACACCTTC.

The J gene is TRBJ1-2, the V gene TRBV28; 10 bases fit TRBD1. CDR3 length equals 14 residues. Trimming cost V 2 bases and J 7 bases; bases outside gene matches: 4. The V gene's germline CDR1 is MDHEN and CDR2 SYDVKM. The CDR3: CASSLPDRGLGYTF. DNA for the CDR3: TGTGCCAGCAGTTTACCCGACAGGGGGCTTGGCTACACCTTC.